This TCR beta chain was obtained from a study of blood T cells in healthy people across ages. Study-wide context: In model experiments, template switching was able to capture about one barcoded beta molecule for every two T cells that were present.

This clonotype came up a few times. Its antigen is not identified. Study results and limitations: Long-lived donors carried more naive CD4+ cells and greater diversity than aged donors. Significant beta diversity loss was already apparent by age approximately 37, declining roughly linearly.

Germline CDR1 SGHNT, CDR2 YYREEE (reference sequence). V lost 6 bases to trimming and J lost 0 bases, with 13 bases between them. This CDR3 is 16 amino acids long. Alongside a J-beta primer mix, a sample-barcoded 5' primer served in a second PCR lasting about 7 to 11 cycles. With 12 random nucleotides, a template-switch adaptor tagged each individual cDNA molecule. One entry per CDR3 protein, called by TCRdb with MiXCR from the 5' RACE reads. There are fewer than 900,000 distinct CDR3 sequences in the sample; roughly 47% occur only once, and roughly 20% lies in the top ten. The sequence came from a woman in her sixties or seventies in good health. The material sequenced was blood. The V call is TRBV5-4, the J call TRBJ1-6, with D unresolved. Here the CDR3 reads CASTLAGSSYNSPLHF. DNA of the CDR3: TGTGCCAGCACCCTCGCTGGGAGCTCCTATAATTCACCCCTCCACTTT. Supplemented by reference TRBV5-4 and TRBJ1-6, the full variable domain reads ETGVTQSPTHLIKTRGQQVTLRCSSQSGHNTVSWYQQALGQGPQFIFQYYREEENGRGNFPPRFSGLQFPNYSSELNVNALELDDSALYLCASTLAGSSYNSPLHFGNGTRLTVT.